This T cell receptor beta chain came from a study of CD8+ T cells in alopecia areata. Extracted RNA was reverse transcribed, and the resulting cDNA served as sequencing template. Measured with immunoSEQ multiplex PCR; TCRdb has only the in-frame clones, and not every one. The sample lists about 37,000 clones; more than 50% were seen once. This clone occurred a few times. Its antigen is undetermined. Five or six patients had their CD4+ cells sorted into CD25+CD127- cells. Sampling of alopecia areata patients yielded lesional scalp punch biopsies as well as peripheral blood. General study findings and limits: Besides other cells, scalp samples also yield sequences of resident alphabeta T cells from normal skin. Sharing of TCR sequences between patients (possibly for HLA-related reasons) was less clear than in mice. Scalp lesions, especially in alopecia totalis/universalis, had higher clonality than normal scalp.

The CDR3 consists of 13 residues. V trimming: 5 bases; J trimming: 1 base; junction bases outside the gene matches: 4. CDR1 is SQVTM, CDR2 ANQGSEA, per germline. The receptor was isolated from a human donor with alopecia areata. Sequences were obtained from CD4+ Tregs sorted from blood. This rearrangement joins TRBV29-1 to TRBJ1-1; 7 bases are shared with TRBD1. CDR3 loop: CSVTRQGNTEAFF. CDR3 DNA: TGCAGCGTTACACGACAGGGGAACACTGAAGCTTTCTTT.